Sequencing of this T cell receptor (beta chain) was carried out in a study of cytomegalovirus exposure and HLA in healthy donors. This clone was observed a handful of times. Its target is unknown. Germline CDR1 SEHNR, CDR2 FQNEAQ (reference sequence). CDR3 length: 13 residues. V was pared by 2 bases and J by 8 bases, with 0 bases of the junction left unmatched. A multiplex PCR was run with 60 Vbeta primers and 13 Jbeta primers. Profiling relied on immunoSEQ multiplex PCR, and the TCRdb table lists in-frame clones only, not all of them. Of roughly 190,000 clones listed, about 9% were seen once; the top ten hold over 1%. Study-wide points: In vitro testing confirmed a few CMV-associated chains as specific for CMV antigens. Later on, an analysis found that several of the most significant clusters appeared to be linked to common viral pathogens, which included parvovirus B19. Presence/absence analyses supposed approximately even sequencing depth among donors.

Sample: PBMCs. The TCR originated in a woman in her 30s in good health and CMV-seropositive. V is TRBV7-9 and J is TRBJ1-6; 7 bases match TRBD1. DNA for the CDR3: TGTGCCAGCAGCTTAACAGGGGATTCACCCCTCCACTTT. Translating gives CASSLTGDSPLHF.